The 26 T cell receptor beta chains below were found in one sample sequenced in a study of OX40 agonist ivuxolimab in advanced cancers. The protocol used for the library was the immunoSEQ multiplex PCR assay. TCRdb mirrors the immuneACCESS table, restricted to in-frame sequences. Some clones are absent from its copies; in checked studies, under half trace to an unresolved V gene, and the reason for the others is unknown. Counted in this sample were more than 25,000 clones; 80% to 90% of them appeared once. The biggest ten clones account for approximately 28% of the sample. The input for sequencing was CD4+ or CD8+ T cells sorted from blood, taken in a trial of the OX40 agonist ivuxolimab. These TCRs come from an adult with an advanced solid tumor such as melanoma, head and neck, liver or kidney cancer.

The chain carries TRBV7-2 and TRBJ2-7; D not resolved. This CDR3 is built from 18 residues. Trimming took off 1 base at V and 0 bases at J, with 19 bases between the two ends. The germline V gene encodes CDR1 SGHTA and CDR2 FQGNSA. In DNA, the CDR3 is TGTGCCAGCAGCTTAGATCAGAATGAGATCCGCGACTCCTACGAGCAGTACTTC. This gives the protein CASSLDQNEIRDSYEQYF.

There are many counts of this clone. The chain links TRBV6-6 to TRBJ1-2; D is ambiguous. The CDR3 sequence is 15 residues long. Trimming removed 2 bases from V and 6 bases from J, with 16 bases in between. Germline V CDR1 and CDR2: MNHNY, SVGAGI (reference sequence). CDR3 amino acids: CASSYPSRGTDGYTF. The DNA for the CDR3 is TGTGCCAGCAGTTACCCTAGTCGGGGAACAGATGGCTACACCTTC.

The chain recombines TRBV7-8 with TRBJ2-5; maybe TRBD1 (7 bases). The ends were cut back, 5 bases at V and 2 bases at J, with 18 bases in the middle. From germline, CDR1 is SGHVS and CDR2 FQNEAQ. The CDR3 has 16 residues. In DNA, the CDR3 is TGTGCCAGCAGCCTGAGGGGGGACAGTTCTCAAGAGACCCAGTACTTC. Encoded protein: CASSLRGDSSQETQYF.

This clone was picked up one time. The chain has TRBV14 and TRBJ2-3; TRBD2 agrees at 11 bases. There are 16 residues in the CDR3. Looked up from germline, CDR1 is SGHDN and CDR2 is FVKESK. V was clipped by 6 bases and J by 2 bases; unmatched bases: 7. This CDR3 reads CASSSLAGGFTDTQYF. For the CDR3, the DNA is TGTGCCAGCAGTTCGCTAGCGGGAGGATTCACAGATACGCAGTATTTT.

In this sample, this clone turned up once. The V call is TRBV30, the J call TRBJ2-5; D remains ambiguous. In germline, CDR1 is GTSNPN, CDR2 SVGIG (reference sequence). V was pared by 0 bases and J by 5 bases, with 7 bases between. This CDR3 has 12 residues. The CDR3 here is CAWSVRLETQYF. The CDR3 DNA reads TGTGCCTGGAGTGTCCGGTTGGAGACCCAGTACTTC.

CDR3 coding DNA: TGTGCCAGCAGCCAACTTGGACAGGGGATAGATACGCAGTATTTT. Protein product: CASSQLGQGIDTQYF. The rearrangement joins TRBV7-9 to TRBJ2-3, with 9 bases matching TRBD1. The CDR3 covers 15 residues. The trim removed 5 bases at V and 5 bases at J, leaving 8 bases unmatched. Germline CDR1 is SEHNR and CDR2 is FQNEAQ (reference sequence).

The CDR3 reads CASRHRGTREAFF. The DNA of the CDR3 is TGTGCCAGCAGGCACAGGGGCACCAGAGAAGCTTTCTTT. V is TRBV28 and J is TRBJ1-1; 7 positions match TRBD1. Germline trimming cut 6 bases from V and 8 bases from J; bases unmatched to any gene: 9. The CDR3 covers 13 residues. Germline-derived CDR1 and CDR2 are MDHEN and SYDVKM.

This clone was seen a handful of times. The chain uses TRBV5-4 and TRBJ2-7, with TRBD1 as a possible D gene (6 bases). V was cut by 2 bases and J by 7 bases, with 13 bases left in between. The CDR3 consists of 13 residues. Germline assignment: CDR1 SGHNT and CDR2 YYREEE (reference sequence). The CDR3 DNA is TGTGCCAGCAGCTTTGGGACAATATTGGAGCAGTACTTC. It codes for CASSFGTILEQYF.

The chain is built from TRBV28 and TRBJ1-5, with 10 positions matching TRBD1. CDR3 size: 14 residues. Germline values: CDR1 MDHEN, CDR2 SYDVKM. V trimming: 8 bases; J trimming: 9 bases; junction bases outside the gene matches: 10. The CDR3 spells CASHGTGELLPQHF. CDR3 DNA: TGTGCCAGCCATGGGACAGGGGAACTTCTGCCCCAGCATTTT.

J is TRBJ2-7 and V is TRBV19, with D tentatively TRBD1 (6 bases). The CDR3 is 15 amino acids. Per germline, CDR1 LNHDA and CDR2 SQIVND (reference sequence). V gave up 6 bases and J gave up 3 bases, with 18 bases separating them. The CDR3 bases are TGTGCCAGTAGGCCCTCACAGGGTGGGGGCTACGAGCAGTACTTC. Translated: CASRPSQGGGYEQYF.

The chain couples TRBV10-2 to TRBJ1-4; D gene ambiguous. The V and J ends lost 3 bases and 0 bases respectively, with 5 bases between them. The V gene's germline CDR1 is WSHSY and CDR2 SAAADI. The CDR3 loop spans 14 amino acids. CDR3 sequence reads: CASSEFATNEKLFF. As DNA, the CDR3 is TGCGCCAGCAGTGAATTTGCAACTAATGAAAAACTGTTTTTT.

The chain links TRBV4-1 to TRBJ2-5; D unresolved. The J call may be wrong; the DNA end is better matched by TRBJ2-7. This CDR3 is 14 amino acids long. CDR1 and CDR2 (germline): MGHRA, YSYEKL. The CDR3 loop reads CASSQGSSSYEQYF. Written as DNA, the CDR3 is TGCGCCAGCAGCCAGGGTTCAAGCTCCTACGAGCAGTACTTC.

Only a few counts were recorded for this clone. Other DNA sequences in the sample encode the same CDR3. The chain carries TRBV7-3 and TRBJ2-3, with 8 bases that match TRBD2. The V and J ends lost 5 bases and 2 bases, in that order; junction bases with no gene match: 6. This CDR3 contains 15 residues. The germline CDR1 and CDR2 sequences are SGHTA and FQGTGA. The CDR3 nucleotides are TGTGCCAGCAGCCCCGGCGGGGGGCCCACAGATACGCAGTATTTT. Protein: CASSPGGGPTDTQYF.

This chain uses TRBV27 with TRBJ2-1; 9 bases are shared with TRBD1. V was clipped by 5 bases and J by 2 bases; unmatched bases: 4. CDR3 length equals 15 residues. Germline-derived CDR1 and CDR2 are MNHEY and SMNVEV (reference sequence). The DNA for the CDR3 is TGTGCCAGCAGTATTGGGACAGGGACCTACAATGAGCAGTTCTTC. Its protein is CASSIGTGTYNEQFF.

The V gene is TRBV27, the J gene TRBJ2-6; 11 nucleotides agree with TRBD1. CDR1 and CDR2 from the germline V gene are MNHEY and SMNVEV (reference sequence). Trimming took 6 bases from V and 2 from J; bases not matched to a gene: 18. This CDR3 is built from 21 residues. This chain's CDR3 is CASSDWTGGVLEDAGANVLTF. CDR3 nucleotides: TGTGCCAGCAGCGATTGGACAGGGGGCGTTCTTGAAGATGCTGGGGCCAACGTCCTGACTTTC.

The V and J genes are TRBV29-1 and TRBJ2-7; possible D gene TRBD1, 6 bases. The CDR3 length is 12 residues. V was clipped by 4 bases and J by 3 bases, with 10 bases between them. Germline CDR1 reads SQVTM; CDR2 reads ANQGSEA. As DNA, the CDR3 is TGCAGCGTTGGGGGGCAGATCTACGAGCAGTACTTC. Its translation is CSVGGQIYEQYF.

A few counts support this clone. This rearrangement joins TRBV6-4 to TRBJ1-5; the match to TRBD1 covers 7 bases. The CDR3 contains 14 residues. The germline gives CDR1 MRHNA, CDR2 SNTAGT. V shed 5 bases, J shed 4 bases, and the junction held 5 bases outside the gene matches. The CDR3 spells CASSTGQKNQPQHF. CDR3 in DNA: TGTGCCAGCAGTACGGGACAGAAAAATCAGCCCCAGCATTTT.

This clone appeared once. The J gene is TRBJ2-7, the V gene TRBV11-2; possible D gene TRBD1, 6 bases. V lost 4 bases to trimming and J lost 2 bases, with 15 bases between them. Germline V CDR1 and CDR2: SGHAT, FQNNGV. There are 15 residues in the CDR3. The CDR3 nucleotides are TGTGCCAGCAGCTACAGGGACGACGGCCCCTACGAGCAGTACTTC. Translated: CASSYRDDGPYEQYF.

By proportion, this clone is medium-sized. The chain couples TRBV6-6 to TRBJ1-1; TRBD1 might be the D (6 bases). V lost 7 bases and J 1 base, leaving 10 bases between the germline ends. The CDR3 totals 13 residues. Looked up from germline, CDR1 is MNHNY and CDR2 is SVGAGI (reference sequence). CDR3: CASKRTENTEAFF. The CDR3 coding sequence is TGTGCCAGCAAGAGGACAGAGAACACTGAAGCTTTCTTT.

V and J are TRBV6-6 and TRBJ1-1; D remains unclear. The V end was cut by 5 bases, the J end by 6 bases, with 7 bases between. CDR1 MNHNY and CDR2 SVGAGI come from the germline V gene (reference sequence). CDR3 length equals 11 residues. CDR3: CASSRAPEAFF. Here the CDR3 DNA reads TGTGCCAGCAGTAGGGCCCCTGAAGCTTTCTTT.

This clone is a singleton in its sample. This rearrangement joins TRBV5-1 to TRBJ2-7, with TRBD1 matching 8 bases. The CDR3 contains 15 residues. The germline V gene encodes CDR1 SGHRS and CDR2 YFSETQ. V gave up 4 bases and J gave up 7 bases; unmatched junction bases: 13. As DNA, the CDR3 is TGCGCCAGCAGCGATTCCGGCAGGGGGCTCGATGAGCAGTACTTC. Protein sequence: CASSDSGRGLDEQYF. Drawing the rest from reference TRBV5-1 and TRBJ2-7, the complete variable domain is KAGVTQTPRYLIKTRGQQVTLSCSPISGHRSVSWYQQTPGQGLQFLFEYFSETQRNKGNFPGRFSGRQFSNSRSEMNVSTLELGDSALYLCASSDSGRGLDEQYFGPGTRLTVT.

The V call is TRBV7-9, the J call TRBJ1-2; D is possibly TRBD1 (5 bases). The CDR3 has 14 residues. Germline CDR1 and CDR2: SEHNR and FQNEAQ (reference sequence). Trimming pared 1 base from V and 3 bases from J, leaving 9 bases between. The CDR3 DNA reads TGTGCCAGCAGCTTAGTTCCAGGGCACTATGGCTACACCTTC. Protein: CASSLVPGHYGYTF.

On this clone: This same CDR3 is encoded by further DNA sequences in the sample. The rearrangement joins TRBV18 to TRBJ2-1, with 7 nucleotides matching TRBD1. The germline V gene encodes CDR1 KGHSH and CDR2 LQKENI. Trimming removed 3 bases from V and 0 bases from J; junction bases left unmatched: 2. The CDR3 extends over 15 amino acids. DNA of the CDR3: TGTGCCAGCTCACCGGGACAGAGCTCCTACAATGAGCAGTTCTTC. It encodes CASSPGQSSYNEQFF.

V gene TRBV27 combines with J gene TRBJ2-1, with D possibly TRBD2 on 5 matching bases. This CDR3 comprises 16 residues. Per germline, CDR1 MNHEY and CDR2 SMNVEV (reference sequence). Trimming stripped 6 bases from V and 0 bases from J, with 15 bases between. CDR3 sequence (DNA): TGTGCCAGCAGGCGGGCGGCTTGGAGCTCCTACAATGAGCAGTTCTTC. Translated, it gives CASRRAAWSSYNEQFF.

The chain links TRBV9 to TRBJ2-7; possible D gene TRBD1, 7 bases. V lost 2 bases and J 2 bases, leaving 11 bases between the germline ends. Germline V CDR1 and CDR2: SGDLS, YYNGEE. The CDR3 is 14 amino acids. The CDR3 nucleotides read TGTGCCAGCAGCGTCCAGGGGGGACCCTACGAGCAGTACTTC. Its protein product is CASSVQGGPYEQYF.

The rearrangement uses TRBV19 and TRBJ2-7, with D possibly matching TRBD2 (6 bases). V dropped 5 bases and J dropped 4 bases, with 15 bases sitting between them. CDR3 size: 14 residues. Germline V gene data show CDR1 as LNHDA and CDR2 as SQIVND (reference sequence). The CDR3 is CASSPGLRGYEQYF. The CDR3 DNA reads TGTGCCAGTAGTCCCGGGCTACGGGGGTACGAGCAGTACTTC.